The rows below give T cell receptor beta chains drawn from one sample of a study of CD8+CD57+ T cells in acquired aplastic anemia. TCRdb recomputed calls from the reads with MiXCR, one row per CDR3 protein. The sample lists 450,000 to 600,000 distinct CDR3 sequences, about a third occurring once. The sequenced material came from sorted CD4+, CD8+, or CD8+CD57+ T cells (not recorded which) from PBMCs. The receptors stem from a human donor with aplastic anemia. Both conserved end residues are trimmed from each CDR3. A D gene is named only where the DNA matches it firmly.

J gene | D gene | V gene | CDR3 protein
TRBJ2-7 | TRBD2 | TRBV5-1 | ASSPGLAGVSYEQY
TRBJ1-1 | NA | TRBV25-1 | ASSGAFGGLEWGTEAF
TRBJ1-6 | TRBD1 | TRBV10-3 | AIRNGTGSPLH
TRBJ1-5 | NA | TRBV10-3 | AIKSQDAQPQH
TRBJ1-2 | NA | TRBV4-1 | ASSRRERVDYGYT
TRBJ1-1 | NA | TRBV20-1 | SARAQLNAEAF
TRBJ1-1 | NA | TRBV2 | ASREQVFTEAF
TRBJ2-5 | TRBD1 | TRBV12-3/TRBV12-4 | ASSFRDREETQY
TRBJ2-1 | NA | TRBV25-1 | ASSVGAYGNEQF
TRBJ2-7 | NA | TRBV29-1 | SVLTDYEQY
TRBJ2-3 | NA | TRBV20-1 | SARPLSSTDTQY
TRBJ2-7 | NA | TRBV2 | ASSVVVGTPYEQY
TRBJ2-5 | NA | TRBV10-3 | ASSLNPQETQY
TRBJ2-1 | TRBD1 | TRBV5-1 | ASSLQGTGNEQF
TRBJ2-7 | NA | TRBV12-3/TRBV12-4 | ASSLTQGPNEQY
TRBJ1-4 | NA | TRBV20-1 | SAYSTKLF
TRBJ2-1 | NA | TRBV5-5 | ASSLEQAAEQF
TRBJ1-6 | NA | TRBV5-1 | ASSSKGSSPLH
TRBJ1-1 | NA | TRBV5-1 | ASSWDIPNTEAF
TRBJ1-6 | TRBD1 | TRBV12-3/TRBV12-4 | ASMRDRANNSPLH
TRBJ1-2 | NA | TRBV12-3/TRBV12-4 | ASSMTTYGYT
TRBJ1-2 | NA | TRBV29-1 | SVRRGQGSGVGGYT
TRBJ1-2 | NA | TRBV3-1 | ASSLYQNGYT
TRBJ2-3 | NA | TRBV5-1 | ASSLEDGPSTDTQY
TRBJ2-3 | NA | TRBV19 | ASSMKQGQLQY
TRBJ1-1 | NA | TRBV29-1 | SVGGDGTEAF
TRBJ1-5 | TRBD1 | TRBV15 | ATSRQGVGSNQPQH
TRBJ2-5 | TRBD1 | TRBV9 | ASGLTGWETQY
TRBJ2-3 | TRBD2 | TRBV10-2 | ASSPWRGDPSTDTQY
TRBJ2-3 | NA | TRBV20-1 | SARGEREDTQY
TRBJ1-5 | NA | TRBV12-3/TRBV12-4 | ASSLEGPRGGQPQH
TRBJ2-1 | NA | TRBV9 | ASSVLGDEQF
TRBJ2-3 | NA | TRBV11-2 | ASSLKRVEFHRQY
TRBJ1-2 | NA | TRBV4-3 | ASSQGGTVYGYT
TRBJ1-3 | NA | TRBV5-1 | ASSQDSGNTIY
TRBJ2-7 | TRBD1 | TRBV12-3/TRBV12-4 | ASSSSRGQGIVEQY
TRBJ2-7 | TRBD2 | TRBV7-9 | ASSSHRGSAPVEQY
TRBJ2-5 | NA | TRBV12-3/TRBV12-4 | ASSPKFDQGEETQY
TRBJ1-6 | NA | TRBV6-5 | ASSYIVGGDSPLH
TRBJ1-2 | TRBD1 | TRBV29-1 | SVAQGVDYGYT
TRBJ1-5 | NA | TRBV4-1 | ASSQATVQNQPQH
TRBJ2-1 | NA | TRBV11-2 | ASSSTNQRNEQF
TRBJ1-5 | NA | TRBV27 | ASSPAPGTNQPQH
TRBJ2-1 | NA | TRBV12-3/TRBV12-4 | ASSLDGPPLGKF
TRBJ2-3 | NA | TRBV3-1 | ASSQAPDTQY
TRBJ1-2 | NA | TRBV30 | ASLEGYT
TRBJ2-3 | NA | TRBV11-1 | ASSLFLTGLSTDTQY
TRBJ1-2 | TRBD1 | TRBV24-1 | ATTDSRGAGYT
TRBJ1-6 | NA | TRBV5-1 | ASSLVEGEGSPLH
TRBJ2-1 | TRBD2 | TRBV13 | ASSLRASGGANEQF
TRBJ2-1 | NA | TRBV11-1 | ASSYSPRDVYNEQF
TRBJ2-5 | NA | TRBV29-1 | SVGLGGETQY
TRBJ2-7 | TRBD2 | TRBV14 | ASSQGLPSGTSISYEQY
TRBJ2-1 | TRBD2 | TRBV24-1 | ATSGIVAGDSYNEQF